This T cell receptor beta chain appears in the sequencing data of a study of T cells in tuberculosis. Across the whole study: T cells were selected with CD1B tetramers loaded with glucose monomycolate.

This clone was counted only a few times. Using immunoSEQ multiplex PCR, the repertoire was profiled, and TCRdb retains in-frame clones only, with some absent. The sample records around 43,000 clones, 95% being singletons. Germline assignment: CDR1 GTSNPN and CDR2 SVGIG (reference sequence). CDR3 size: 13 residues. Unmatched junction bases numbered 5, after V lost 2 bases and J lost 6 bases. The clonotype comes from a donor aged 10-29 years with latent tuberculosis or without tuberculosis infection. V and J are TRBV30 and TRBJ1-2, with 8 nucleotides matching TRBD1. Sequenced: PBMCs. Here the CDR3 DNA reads TGTGCCTGGAGTCTAGGACAGGGAGATGGCTACACCTTC. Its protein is CAWSLGQGDGYTF. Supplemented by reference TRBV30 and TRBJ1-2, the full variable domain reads SQTIHQWPATLVQPVGSPLSLECTVEGTSNPNLYWYRQAAGRGLQLLFYSVGIGQISSEVPQNLSASRPQDRQFILSSKKLLLSDSGFYLCAWSLGQGDGYTFGSGTRLTVV.